These T cell receptor beta chains were read from a single sample in a study of ipilimumab plus nivolumab after autologous stem cell transplantation. The data were produced by immunoSEQ multiplex PCR, yet TCRdb's version contains in-frame clones alone and is incomplete. In the table there are fewer than 15,000 clones, 65% to 85% of which are singletons. Source: PBMCs, taken in a trial of ipilimumab plus nivolumab as post-transplant consolidation. Receptors originate from a male donor with primary mediastinal lymphoma. CDR3s include the opening cysteine and the closing phenylalanine or tryptophan. D genes are given only for firm matches. Expanded clones get a size class; other rows say once, few or many, or leave the size out.

abundance: NA; j_gene: TRBJ2-7; d_gene: NA; v_gene: TRBV7-2; CDR3aa: CASSSQAGFEQYF; CDR3nt: TGTGCCAGCAGCTCCCAGGCCGGTTTTGAGCAGTACTTC
abundance: NA; j_gene: TRBJ1-2; d_gene: TRBD1; v_gene: TRBV5-1; CDR3aa: CASRTGQDYGYTF; CDR3nt: TGCGCCAGCAGAACGGGACAGGACTATGGCTACACCTTC
abundance: medium-sized; j_gene: TRBJ1-1; d_gene: TRBD1; v_gene: TRBV27; CDR3aa: CASNGQGIAEAFF; CDR3nt: TGTGCCAGCAATGGACAGGGGATAGCTGAAGCTTTCTTT
abundance: NA; j_gene: TRBJ2-7; d_gene: NA; v_gene: TRBV28; CDR3aa: CASSLSGGSSYEQYF; CDR3nt: TGTGCCAGCAGTTTATCTGGGGGAAGCTCCTACGAGCAGTACTTC
abundance: NA; j_gene: TRBJ2-1; d_gene: TRBD2; v_gene: TRBV2; CDR3aa: CASSTGLAVPGEQFF; CDR3nt: TGTGCCAGCAGTACGGGACTAGCGGTCCCTGGTGAGCAGTTCTTC
abundance: NA; j_gene: TRBJ2-7; d_gene: TRBD2; v_gene: TRBV11-2; CDR3aa: CASSGLAGGEQYF; CDR3nt: TGTGCCAGCAGCGGACTAGCGGGAGGCGAGCAGTACTTC
abundance: NA; j_gene: TRBJ1-5; d_gene: NA; v_gene: TRBV2; CDR3aa: CASSGRGGAGNQPQHF; CDR3nt: TGTGCCAGCAGTGGAAGGGGGGGGGCTGGCAATCAGCCCCAGCATTTT
abundance: NA; j_gene: TRBJ2-1; d_gene: NA; v_gene: TRBV9; CDR3aa: CASSGPGLYNEQFF; CDR3nt: TGTGCCAGCAGCGGACCGGGACTCTACAATGAGCAGTTCTTC
abundance: NA; j_gene: TRBJ1-1; d_gene: TRBD1; v_gene: TRBV28; CDR3aa: CASSQHRGLGVTEAFF; CDR3nt: TGTGCCAGCAGTCAGCACAGGGGACTTGGGGTCACTGAAGCTTTCTTT
abundance: few; j_gene: TRBJ1-4; d_gene: NA; v_gene: TRBV7-9; CDR3aa: CASSPTGTEKLFF; CDR3nt: TGTGCCAGCAGCCCCACAGGGACTGAAAAACTGTTTTTT
abundance: NA; j_gene: TRBJ1-5; d_gene: NA; v_gene: TRBV2; CDR3aa: CASSERGGYSNQPQHF; CDR3nt: TGTGCCAGCAGTGAAAGGGGGGGTTATAGCAATCAGCCCCAGCATTTT
abundance: NA; j_gene: TRBJ2-5; d_gene: NA; v_gene: TRBV10-2; CDR3aa: CASIPRQGLDQETQYF; CDR3nt: TGCGCCAGCATTCCTCGACAGGGACTAGATCAAGAGACCCAGTACTTC
abundance: once; j_gene: TRBJ2-7; d_gene: TRBD1; v_gene: TRBV10-3; CDR3aa: CAISGGGQGGSYEQYF; CDR3nt: TGTGCCATCAGTGGGGGGGGACAGGGAGGCTCCTACGAGCAGTACTTC
abundance: few; j_gene: TRBJ1-1; d_gene: NA; v_gene: TRBV4-2; CDR3aa: CASSQDYVVNTEAFF; CDR3nt: TGTGCCAGCAGCCAAGATTACGTGGTGAACACTGAAGCTTTCTTT
abundance: NA; j_gene: TRBJ2-5; d_gene: NA; v_gene: TRBV10-3; CDR3aa: CAIRAAGPGQETQYF; CDR3nt: TGTGCCATCAGGGCGGCGGGGCCAGGGCAAGAGACCCAGTACTTC
abundance: NA; j_gene: TRBJ2-7; d_gene: NA; v_gene: TRBV2; CDR3aa: CASSERQGRTYEQYF; CDR3nt: TGTGCCAGCAGTGAAAGGCAGGGGAGAACCTACGAGCAGTACTTC
abundance: few; j_gene: TRBJ2-3; d_gene: TRBD1; v_gene: TRBV6-6; CDR3aa: CASSYPGQGDDTQYF; CDR3nt: TGTGCCAGCAGTTACCCGGGACAGGGGGATGATACGCAGTATTTT
abundance: NA; j_gene: TRBJ1-1; d_gene: NA; v_gene: TRBV6-6; CDR3aa: CASSYRDPPGNTEAFF; CDR3nt: TGTGCCAGCAGTTACCGGGACCCCCCGGGGAACACTGAAGCTTTCTTT
abundance: NA; j_gene: TRBJ1-6; d_gene: TRBD1; v_gene: TRBV2; CDR3aa: CASLQGRRTPLHF; CDR3nt: TGTGCCAGCCTACAGGGGCGGAGGACACCCCTCCACTTT
abundance: NA; j_gene: TRBJ1-4; d_gene: NA; v_gene: TRBV7-9; CDR3aa: CASGVIRALGTNEKLFF; CDR3nt: TGTGCCAGCGGCGTAATCAGGGCGCTTGGAACTAATGAAAAACTGTTTTTT
abundance: NA; j_gene: TRBJ2-7; d_gene: NA; v_gene: TRBV5-1; CDR3aa: CASSSEVVSEQYF; CDR3nt: TGCGCCAGCAGCTCGGAGGTGGTAAGCGAGCAGTACTTC
abundance: NA; j_gene: TRBJ2-3; d_gene: TRBD2; v_gene: TRBV14; CDR3aa: CASTVSGRDTQYF; CDR3nt: TGTGCCAGCACGGTTAGCGGGAGAGATACGCAGTATTTT
abundance: NA; j_gene: TRBJ1-2; d_gene: NA; v_gene: TRBV11-1; CDR3aa: CASSLVGAYGYTF; CDR3nt: TGTGCCAGCAGCTTAGTCGGGGCCTATGGCTACACCTTC
abundance: NA; j_gene: TRBJ1-1; d_gene: NA; v_gene: TRBV10-3; CDR3aa: CAISGSENTEAFF; CDR3nt: TGTGCCATCAGTGGGTCGGAGAACACTGAAGCTTTCTTT
abundance: NA; j_gene: TRBJ1-5; d_gene: TRBD1; v_gene: TRBV28; CDR3aa: CASLQRGRGNQPQHF; CDR3nt: TGTGCCAGCCTCCAGAGGGGGCGCGGCAATCAGCCCCAGCATTTT
abundance: NA; j_gene: TRBJ2-1; d_gene: TRBD1; v_gene: TRBV12-5; CDR3aa: CASGLVPGGNEQFF; CDR3nt: TGTGCTAGTGGTTTGGTTCCAGGGGGAAATGAGCAGTTCTTC
abundance: NA; j_gene: TRBJ2-1; d_gene: TRBD2; v_gene: TRBV12-5; CDR3aa: CASGLVEGLAYNEQFF; CDR3nt: TGTGCTAGTGGTTTGGTTGAGGGACTAGCCTACAATGAGCAGTTCTTC
abundance: NA; j_gene: TRBJ1-1; d_gene: TRBD1; v_gene: TRBV5-8; CDR3aa: CASSHETGGWNTEAFF; CDR3nt: TGTGCCAGCAGCCACGAAACAGGGGGTTGGAACACTGAAGCTTTCTTT
abundance: NA; j_gene: TRBJ2-3; d_gene: NA; v_gene: TRBV11-1; CDR3aa: CASSQTGTDTQYF; CDR3nt: TGTGCCAGCAGCCAAACGGGCACAGATACGCAGTATTTT
abundance: NA; j_gene: TRBJ1-2; d_gene: NA; v_gene: TRBV6-5; CDR3aa: CASSPAWGLIGGYTF; CDR3nt: TGTGCCAGCAGCCCTGCTTGGGGACTAATTGGTGGCTACACCTTC
abundance: NA; j_gene: TRBJ2-5; d_gene: TRBD1; v_gene: TRBV6-5; CDR3aa: CASSPRQGMEETQYF; CDR3nt: TGTGCCAGCAGTCCCCGACAGGGAATGGAAGAGACCCAGTACTTC